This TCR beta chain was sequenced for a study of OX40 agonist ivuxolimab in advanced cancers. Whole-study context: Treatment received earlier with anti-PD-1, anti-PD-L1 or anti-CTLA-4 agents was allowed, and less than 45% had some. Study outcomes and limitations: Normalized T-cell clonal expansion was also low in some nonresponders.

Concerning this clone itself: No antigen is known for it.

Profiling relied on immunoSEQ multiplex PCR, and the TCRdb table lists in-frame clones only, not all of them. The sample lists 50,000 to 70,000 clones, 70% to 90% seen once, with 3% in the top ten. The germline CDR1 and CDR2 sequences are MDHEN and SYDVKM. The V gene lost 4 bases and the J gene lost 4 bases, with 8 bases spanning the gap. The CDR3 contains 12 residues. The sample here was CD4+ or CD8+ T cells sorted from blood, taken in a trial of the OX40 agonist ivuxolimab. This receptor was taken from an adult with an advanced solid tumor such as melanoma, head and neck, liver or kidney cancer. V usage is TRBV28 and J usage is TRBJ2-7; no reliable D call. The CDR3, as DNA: TGTGCCAGCAGTTCCGACTGGTACGAGCAGTACTTC. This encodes CASSSDWYEQYF.